This TCR beta chain was recovered during a study of cytomegalovirus exposure and HLA in healthy donors. Background on the study: Approximately 80 million unique TCRs from HLA-typed donors were held in an early data release. Overall study findings and caveats: A later analysis reportedly found fewer N-insertions in an Asian-associated ancestry cluster than the approximately 730-donor mean.

Donors were nominally healthy when sampled, though unrecorded immune exposures were likely. Trimming took off 7 bases at V and 7 bases at J, with 13 bases between the two ends. Germline V gene sequence: CDR1 MDHEN, CDR2 SYDVKM. The CDR3 consists of 12 residues. The PCR used 60 Vbeta and 13 Jbeta primers. Clones were sequenced by immunoSEQ multiplex PCR, and TCRdb holds only the in-frame ones, with some missing. The sample yields some 130,000 clones, roughly four fifths seen once. Of note for this clone: Its matching antigen is unknown.

The sequence was obtained from a male donor in good health and CMV-seropositive. Sequencing was done on a sample of PBMCs. The genes are TRBV28 and TRBJ1-1; TRBD1 might be the D (5 bases). The CDR3 protein is CASTIGVGEAFF. CDR3 DNA: TGTGCCAGCACCATAGGGGTGGGTGAAGCTTTCTTT.